This entry lists 26 T cell receptor beta chains sequenced from one sample in a study of T cells expressing NK-cell markers (dated by TCRdb to between 2020 and 2021). The method was 5' RACE. The instrument given in TCRdb is Illumina HiSeq 2000. With the reads reprocessed by TCRdb, a single entry stands for each CDR3 protein sequence and no DNA is reported. The table for this sample lists 350,000 to 400,000 distinct CDR3 sequences. The top ten clonotypes cover around a tenth of the sample. Sequences were obtained from blood T cells: a sorted CD56 or NKG2C T cell subset, CD4+ or CD8+ T cells, or bulk PBMC T cells (not recorded which). The receptors were sampled from a woman in her 50s in good health. Donor details come from another sample of the same person, matched by shared clones.

This chain joins TRBV6-5 and TRBJ1-6; TCRdb's D gene call, TRBD1, goes unchecked for lack of DNA. There are 16 residues in the CDR3. CDR1 MNHEY and CDR2 SVGAGI come from the germline V gene. The CDR3 loop is CASRPIGGQGNSPLHF.

The chain is built from TRBV7-9 and TRBJ2-1; TCRdb names TRBD2, which stays unverified in the absence of DNA. Germline loops: CDR1 SEHNR, CDR2 FQNEAQ (reference sequence). The CDR3 length is 16 residues. The CDR3: CASSLTAGSGGSWQFF.

The rearrangement uses TRBV14 and TRBJ2-1; TCRdb gives TRBD2 as the D gene, but with no DNA this cannot be confirmed. Germline V gene data show CDR1 as SGHDN and CDR2 as FVKESK. The CDR3 runs 14 residues. Here the CDR3 reads CASSSGLFYNEQFF.

The chain employs TRBV12-3 or TRBV12-4 and TRBJ2-5. The CDR3 runs 14 residues. CDR3 residues: CASSLAPTQETQYF.

The chain combines TRBV4-1 with TRBJ2-7; without DNA, the TCRdb call of TRBD1 cannot be checked. Germline values: CDR1 MGHRA, CDR2 YSYEKL. This CDR3 spans 15 amino acids. The CDR3: CASSQDAQGVYEQYF.

This chain connects TRBV7-2 to TRBJ2-1; TCRdb outputs TRBD2, but without DNA this stays unchecked. This CDR3 contains 15 residues. The germline V gene has CDR1 SGHTA and CDR2 FQGNSA. The CDR3 region is CASTDSSGLHNEQFF.

V usage is TRBV18 and J usage is TRBJ2-2; the D call from TCRdb, TRBD2, cannot be confirmed without DNA. CDR1 is KGHSH and CDR2 is LQKENI in the germline V gene. The CDR3 runs to 17 residues. The CDR3 loop reads CASSPQASRNLTGELFF.

The CDR3 sequence is CASTRRSMLSDTQYF. The chain recombines TRBV12-3 or TRBV12-4 with TRBJ2-3. The CDR3 is 15 residues long.

Here the CDR3 reads CASSQGAGTEAFF. The rearrangement links TRBV3-1 to TRBJ1-1. Germline V lookup: CDR1 LGHDT, CDR2 YNNKEL (reference sequence). The CDR3 is 13 residues long.

V usage is TRBV7-9 and J usage is TRBJ1-1; TCRdb indicates TRBD1, and absent DNA this call remains unverified. This CDR3 region has 15 residues. The germline V gene encodes CDR1 SEHNR and CDR2 FQNEAQ (reference sequence). CDR3 region: CASSATGATGAEAFF.

This chain links TRBV18 with TRBJ1-3. Germline V CDR1 and CDR2: KGHSH, LQKENI. The CDR3 is 13 amino acids. This chain's CDR3 is CASSPISGNTIYF.

The rearrangement links TRBV5-1 to TRBJ2-7; TCRdb outputs TRBD2, but without DNA this stays unchecked. Germline V gene sequence: CDR1 SGHRS, CDR2 YFSETQ. The CDR3 is made up of 13 amino acids. This CDR3 is CASSFSLLSEQYF. Supplemented by reference TRBV5-1 and TRBJ2-7, the full variable domain reads KAGVTQTPRYLIKTRGQQVTLSCSPISGHRSVSWYQQTPGQGLQFLFEYFSETQRNKGNFPGRFSGRQFSNSRSEMNVSTLELGDSALYLCASSFSLLSEQYFGPGTRLTVT.

This chain's CDR3 is CASSLARIGGNTIYF. This sequence joins TRBV7-8 and TRBJ1-3. In germline, CDR1 is SGHVS, CDR2 FQNEAQ. CDR3 size: 15 residues.

This chain links TRBV6-5 with TRBJ1-2; TCRdb indicates TRBD1, and absent DNA this call remains unverified. CDR1 and CDR2 from the germline V gene are MNHEY and SVGAGI. The CDR3 spans 14 residues. The CDR3 loop reads CASSMTVLNYGYTF.

The rearrangement joins TRBV10-3 to TRBJ2-3; as DNA is missing, the TRBD1 call by TCRdb cannot be tested. The CDR3 has 14 amino acids. Germline loops: CDR1 ENHRY, CDR2 SYGVKD. CDR3: CAIRPGQGVNTQYF.

This chain connects TRBV10-3 to TRBJ2-1. The CDR3 length is 15 residues. From germline, CDR1 is ENHRY and CDR2 SYGVKD. The CDR3 sequence: CAISEAGNSYNEQFF.

The chain carries TRBV11-1 and TRBJ2-5; with no DNA, the TCRdb D assignment of TRBD1 cannot be verified. The CDR3 spans 16 residues. Germline V gene data show CDR1 as SGHAT and CDR2 as FQDESV (reference sequence). This CDR3 is CASSPGRSLQWETQYF.

This chain uses TRBV20-1 with TRBJ2-7; no DNA is available, so the TRBD2 call from TCRdb remains unchecked. Germline V gives CDR1 DFQATT, CDR2 SNEGSKA (reference sequence). The CDR3 spans 13 residues. The CDR3 sequence is CSQSGSHSYEQYF.

The V and J genes are TRBV15 and TRBJ2-3; TCRdb proposes TRBD1, but this gene call is untestable without DNA. This CDR3 has 18 amino acids. Germline CDR1 LNHNV, CDR2 YYDKDF (reference sequence). CDR3 region: CATSRDRGQYGRADTQYF.

This rearrangement joins TRBV5-1 to TRBJ2-7; no DNA is available, so the TRBD2 call from TCRdb remains unchecked. In germline, CDR1 is SGHRS, CDR2 YFSETQ. CDR3 length equals 15 residues. CDR3 sequence reads: CASGAGGNINYEQYF. The full variable domain, in which reference TRBV5-1 and TRBJ2-7 provide the parts outside the CDR3, is KAGVTQTPRYLIKTRGQQVTLSCSPISGHRSVSWYQQTPGQGLQFLFEYFSETQRNKGNFPGRFSGRQFSNSRSEMNVSTLELGDSALYLCASGAGGNINYEQYFGPGTRLTVT.

The chain carries TRBV28 and TRBJ1-2; TCRdb designates TRBD1, a call that cannot be tested without DNA. CDR1 is MDHEN and CDR2 is SYDVKM in the germline V gene. The CDR3 has 14 amino acids. CDR3 sequence: CASSSTGRNYGYTF.

The chain's CDR3 is CASSHRLAESYNEQFF. The chain couples TRBV5-1 to TRBJ2-1; TCRdb names TRBD2, which stays unverified in the absence of DNA. In germline, CDR1 is SGHRS, CDR2 YFSETQ. This CDR3 spans 16 amino acids.

V usage is TRBV12-3 or TRBV12-4 and J usage is TRBJ2-2. The CDR3 totals 14 residues. This chain's CDR3 is CASSFVHGTGELFF.

The CDR3 reads CASSRGTSNYNEQFF. The chain couples TRBV3-1 to TRBJ2-1; the TCRdb D gene call, TRBD2, has no DNA to confirm it. CDR3 length: 15 amino acids. The germline CDR1 and CDR2 sequences are LGHDT and YNNKEL (reference sequence).

The rearrangement joins TRBV5-1 to TRBJ2-1; TCRdb gives TRBD1 as the D gene, but with no DNA this cannot be confirmed. The V gene's germline CDR1 is SGHRS and CDR2 YFSETQ. The CDR3 runs to 11 residues. CDR3 in amino acids: CASSTTLGQFF.

The chain combines TRBV12-3 or TRBV12-4 with TRBJ2-2; TCRdb calls TRBD1, which cannot be checked without DNA. The CDR3 sequence is 15 residues long. The CDR3 protein is CASSKGTGIIRELFF.